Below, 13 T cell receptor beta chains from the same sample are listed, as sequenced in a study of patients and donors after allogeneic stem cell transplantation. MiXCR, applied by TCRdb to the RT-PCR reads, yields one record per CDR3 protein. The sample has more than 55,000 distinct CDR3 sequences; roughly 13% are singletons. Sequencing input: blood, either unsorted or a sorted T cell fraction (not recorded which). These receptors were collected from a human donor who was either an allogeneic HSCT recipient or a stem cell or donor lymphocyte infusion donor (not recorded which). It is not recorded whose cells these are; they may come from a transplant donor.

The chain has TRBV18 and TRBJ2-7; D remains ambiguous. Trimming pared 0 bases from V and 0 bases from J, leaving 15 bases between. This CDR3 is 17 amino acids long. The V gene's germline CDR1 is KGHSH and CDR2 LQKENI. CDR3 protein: CASSPPAGFGSSYEQYF. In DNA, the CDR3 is TGTGCCAGCTCACCACCGGCCGGATTCGGAAGCTCCTACGAGCAGTACTTC.

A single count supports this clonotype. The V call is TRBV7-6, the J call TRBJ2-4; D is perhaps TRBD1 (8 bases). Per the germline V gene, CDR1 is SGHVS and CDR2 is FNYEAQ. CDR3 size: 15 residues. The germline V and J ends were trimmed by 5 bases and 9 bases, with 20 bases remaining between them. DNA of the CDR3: TGTGCCAGCAGCCCTAATACAGGGGGGGGTGGCATTCAGTACTTC. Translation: CASSPNTGGGGIQYF.

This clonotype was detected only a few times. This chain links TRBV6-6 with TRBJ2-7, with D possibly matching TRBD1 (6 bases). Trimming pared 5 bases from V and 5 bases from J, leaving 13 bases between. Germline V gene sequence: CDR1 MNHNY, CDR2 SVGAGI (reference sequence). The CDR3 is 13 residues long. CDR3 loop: CASSHTGLDEQYF. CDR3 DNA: TGTGCCAGCAGTCACACAGGGTTGGACGAGCAGTACTTC.

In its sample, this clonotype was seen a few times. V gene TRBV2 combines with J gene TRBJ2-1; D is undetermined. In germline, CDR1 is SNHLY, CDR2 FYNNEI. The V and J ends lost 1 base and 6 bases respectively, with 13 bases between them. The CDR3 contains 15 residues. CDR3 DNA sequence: TGTGCCAGCAGTGAAGTCTTTGTCGGGCGCAATGAGCAGTTCTTC. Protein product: CASSEVFVGRNEQFF.

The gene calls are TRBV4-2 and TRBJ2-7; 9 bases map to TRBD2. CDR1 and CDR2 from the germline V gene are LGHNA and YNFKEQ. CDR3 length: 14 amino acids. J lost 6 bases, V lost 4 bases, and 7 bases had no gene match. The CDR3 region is CASSPRGGGCEQYF. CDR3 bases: TGTGCCAGCAGCCCGCGGGGGGGCGGCTGCGAGCAGTACTTC.

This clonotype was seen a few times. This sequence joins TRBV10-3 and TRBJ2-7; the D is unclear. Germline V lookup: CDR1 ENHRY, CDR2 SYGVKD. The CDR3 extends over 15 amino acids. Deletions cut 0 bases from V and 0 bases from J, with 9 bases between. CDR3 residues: CAISESKASSYEQYF. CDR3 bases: TGTGCCATCAGTGAGTCGAAAGCGAGCTCCTACGAGCAGTACTTC.

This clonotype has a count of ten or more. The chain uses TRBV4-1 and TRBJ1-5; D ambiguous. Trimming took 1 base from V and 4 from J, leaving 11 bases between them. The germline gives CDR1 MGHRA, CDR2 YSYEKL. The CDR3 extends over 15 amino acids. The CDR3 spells CASSQVNGGNQPQHF. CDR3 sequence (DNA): TGCGCCAGCAGCCAAGTCAACGGAGGGAATCAGCCCCAGCATTTT.

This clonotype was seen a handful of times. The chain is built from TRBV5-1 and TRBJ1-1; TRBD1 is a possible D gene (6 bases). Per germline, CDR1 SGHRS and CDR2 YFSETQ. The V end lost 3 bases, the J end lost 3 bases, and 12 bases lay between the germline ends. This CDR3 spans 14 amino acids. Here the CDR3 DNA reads TGCGCCAGCAGCTGGACAGACCTCGACACTGAAGCTTTCTTT. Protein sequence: CASSWTDLDTEAFF.

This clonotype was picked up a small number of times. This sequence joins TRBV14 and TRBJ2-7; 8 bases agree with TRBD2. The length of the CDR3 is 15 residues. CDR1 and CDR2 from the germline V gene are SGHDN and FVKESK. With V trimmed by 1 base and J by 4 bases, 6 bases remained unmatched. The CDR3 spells CASSQAGGPLYEQYF. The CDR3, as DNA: TGTGCCAGCAGCCAAGCGGGAGGGCCGCTTTACGAGCAGTACTTC.

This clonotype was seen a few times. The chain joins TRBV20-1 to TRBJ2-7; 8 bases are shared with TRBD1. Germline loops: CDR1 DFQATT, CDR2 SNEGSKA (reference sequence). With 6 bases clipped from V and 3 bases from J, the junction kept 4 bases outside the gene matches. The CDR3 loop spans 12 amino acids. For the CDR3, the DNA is TGCAGTGCGAGACAGGGGTACTACGAGCAGTACTTC. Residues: CSARQGYYEQYF.

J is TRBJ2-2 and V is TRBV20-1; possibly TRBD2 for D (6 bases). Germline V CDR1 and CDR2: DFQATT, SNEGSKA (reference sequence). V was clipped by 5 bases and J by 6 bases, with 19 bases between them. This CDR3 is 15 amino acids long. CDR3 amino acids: CSAGTTNGSSGELFF. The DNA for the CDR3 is TGCAGTGCTGGCACGACTAACGGGAGTTCCGGGGAGCTGTTTTTT.

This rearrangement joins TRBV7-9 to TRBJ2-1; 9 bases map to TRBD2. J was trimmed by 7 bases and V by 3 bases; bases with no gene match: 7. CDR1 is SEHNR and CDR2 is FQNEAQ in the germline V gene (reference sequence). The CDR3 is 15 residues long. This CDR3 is CASSFESGRRNEQFF. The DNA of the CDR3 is TGTGCCAGCAGCTTCGAAAGCGGGAGGAGGAATGAGCAGTTCTTC.

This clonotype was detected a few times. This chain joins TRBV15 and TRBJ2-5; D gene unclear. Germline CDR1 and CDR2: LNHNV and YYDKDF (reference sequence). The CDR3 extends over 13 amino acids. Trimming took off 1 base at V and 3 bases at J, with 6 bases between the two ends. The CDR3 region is CATSRGNKETQYF. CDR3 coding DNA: TGTGCCACCAGCAGAGGGAACAAAGAGACCCAGTACTTC.